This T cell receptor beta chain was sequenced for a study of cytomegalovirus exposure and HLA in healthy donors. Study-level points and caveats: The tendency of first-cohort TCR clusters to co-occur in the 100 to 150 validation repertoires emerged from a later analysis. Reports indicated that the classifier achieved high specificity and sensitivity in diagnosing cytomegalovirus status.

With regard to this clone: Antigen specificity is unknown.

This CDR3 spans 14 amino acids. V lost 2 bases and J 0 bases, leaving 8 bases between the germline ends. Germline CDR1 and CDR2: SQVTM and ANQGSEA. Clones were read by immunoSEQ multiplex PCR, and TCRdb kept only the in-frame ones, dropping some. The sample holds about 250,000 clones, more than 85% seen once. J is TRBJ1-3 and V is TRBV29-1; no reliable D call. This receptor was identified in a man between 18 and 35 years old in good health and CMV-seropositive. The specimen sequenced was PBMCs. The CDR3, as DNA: TGCAGCGTTGAATCCCTTGACTCTGGAAACACCATATATTTT. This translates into CSVESLDSGNTIYF.